These 13 T cell receptor beta chains share one sample of origin, sequenced in a study of response to subunit inactivated influenza vaccine. TCRdb reanalysed the RT-PCR reads using MiXCR and keeps one entry per CDR3 protein. The sample includes roughly 550,000 distinct CDR3 sequences, less than 25% of them seen just once. These data were likewise used in another study, on T cells expressing NK-cell markers. This second study says: Scientists made TCR beta cDNA using 5'RACE template switching with UMIs.

The starting material was CD4+ T cells sorted from PBMCs, obtained roughly 13 days after vaccination. All receptors come from a man in his fifties or sixties who received an inactivated influenza vaccine.

The gene calls are TRBV5-1 and TRBJ2-3, with D possibly matching TRBD1 (6 bases). This CDR3 contains 13 residues. Deletions cut 4 bases from V and 4 bases from J, with 10 bases between. In germline, CDR1 is SGHRS, CDR2 YFSETQ. The CDR3 DNA is TGCGCCAGCAGCCCGGACAGACCAGATACGCAGTATTTT. Translation gives CASSPDRPDTQYF. Filled out from reference TRBV5-1 and TRBJ2-3, the complete variable domain reads KAGVTQTPRYLIKTRGQQVTLSCSPISGHRSVSWYQQTPGQGLQFLFEYFSETQRNKGNFPGRFSGRQFSNSRSEMNVSTLELGDSALYLCASSPDRPDTQYFGPGTRLTVL.

This clonotype showed up just a few times. The V and J genes are TRBV20-1 and TRBJ1-6; D gene uncertain. The CDR3 totals 17 residues. Looked up from germline, CDR1 is DFQATT and CDR2 is SNEGSKA (reference sequence). Trimming took 5 bases from V and 9 from J, leaving 26 bases between them. CDR3 sequence: CSAYGVPRGPLSSPLHF. CDR3 nucleotide sequence: TGCAGTGCTTACGGGGTACCGAGAGGGCCTTTGAGTTCACCCCTCCACTTT.

The sample holds a few counts of this clonotype. This sequence joins TRBV25-1 and TRBJ2-1; no clear D. In germline, CDR1 is MGHDK, CDR2 SYGVNS. CDR3 length: 15 residues. Trimming stripped 3 bases from V and 5 bases from J, with 14 bases between. CDR3 in amino acids: CASSDWAGDHNEQFF. The CDR3 DNA reads TGTGCCAGCAGTGATTGGGCAGGCGACCACAATGAGCAGTTCTTC.

The chain has TRBV9 and TRBJ2-5; D is perhaps TRBD1 or TRBD2 (6 bases each). Germline CDR1 and CDR2: SGDLS and YYNGEE. The V gene lost 0 bases and the J gene lost 1 base, with 34 bases spanning the gap. The CDR3 extends over 23 amino acids. Here the CDR3 DNA reads TGTGCCAGCAGCGTAGAGTGGGGGATTTTTTTGGGAGGCAGGGGCGCGGTCCAAGAGACCCAGTACTTC. Its protein product is CASSVEWGIFLGGRGAVQETQYF.

This clonotype was seen a handful of times. This rearrangement joins TRBV3-1 to TRBJ2-5, with D hard to call. The CDR3 has 16 amino acids. CDR1 is LGHDT, CDR2 YNNKEL, per germline (reference sequence). V was cut by 3 bases and J by 2 bases, with 16 bases left in between. The CDR3 sequence: CASSHTDWATQETQYF. CDR3 nucleotide sequence: TGTGCCAGCAGCCACACCGACTGGGCGACACAAGAGACCCAGTACTTC.

This clonotype was seen a handful of times. V and J are TRBV20-1 and TRBJ2-3; D is ambiguous. Germline loops: CDR1 DFQATT, CDR2 SNEGSKA (reference sequence). The V and J ends lost 7 bases and 6 bases respectively, with 11 bases between them. The CDR3 is made up of 11 amino acids. CDR3 sequence: CSGVSWDTQYF. CDR3 DNA: TGCAGTGGGGTATCGTGGGATACGCAGTATTTT.

The chain has TRBV28 and TRBJ1-1, with D unresolved. The CDR3 consists of 15 residues. CDR1 MDHEN and CDR2 SYDVKM come from the germline V gene. V lost 3 bases to trimming and J lost 2 bases, with 13 bases between them. CDR3 sequence: CASSFHSMGNTEAFF. DNA of the CDR3: TGTGCCAGCAGTTTCCACTCTATGGGTAACACTGAAGCTTTCTTT.

The V call is TRBV10-3, the J call TRBJ1-6; D gene ambiguous. CDR1 ENHRY and CDR2 SYGVKD come from the germline V gene. The V gene lost 0 bases and the J gene lost 8 bases, with 11 bases spanning the gap. The length of the CDR3 is 15 residues. CDR3 amino acids: CAISESRGDDSPLHF. CDR3 in DNA: TGTGCCATCAGTGAGTCTCGTGGGGATGATTCACCCCTCCACTTT.

In its sample, this clonotype was seen a few times. V and J are TRBV7-9 and TRBJ1-2; D may be TRBD1 (6 bases). V was shortened by 0 bases and J by 1 base, with 9 bases between the two germline ends. The length of the CDR3 is 15 residues. Germline assignment: CDR1 SEHNR and CDR2 FQNEAQ (reference sequence). The CDR3 DNA is TGTGCCAGCAGCTTAGCAGGGGGAGATAACTATGGCTACACCTTC. Its translation is CASSLAGGDNYGYTF.

The J gene is TRBJ2-2, the V gene TRBV20-1; the match to TRBD2 covers 7 bases. Germline V CDR1 and CDR2: DFQATT, SNEGSKA (reference sequence). The CDR3 has 13 residues. Losses at the gene ends were 6 bases for V and 5 bases for J; bases not matched to a gene: 6. CDR3 in amino acids: CSASGGGTGELFF. CDR3 nucleotide sequence: TGCAGTGCCTCGGGGGGAGGAACCGGGGAGCTGTTTTTT.

In this sample, this clonotype turned up a few times. V usage is TRBV24-1 and J usage is TRBJ2-5; 7 nucleotides line up with TRBD1. The CDR3 runs to 15 residues. Germline lookup yields CDR1 KGHDR and CDR2 SFDVKD. Germline trimming cut 1 base from V and 2 bases from J; bases unmatched to any gene: 3. The CDR3 loop reads CATSDLRGQQETQYF. DNA for the CDR3: TGTGCCACCAGTGATTTACGGGGACAGCAAGAGACCCAGTACTTC.

This clonotype showed up just a few times. The chain combines TRBV7-6 with TRBJ2-4, with a possible D match to TRBD1 (6 bases). V lost 4 bases and J 7 bases, leaving 17 bases between the germline ends. Per the germline V gene, CDR1 is SGHVS and CDR2 is FNYEAQ. The CDR3 contains 15 residues. The CDR3 spells CASSWKQGRGNIQYF. CDR3 in DNA: TGTGCCAGCAGCTGGAAACAGGGTCGTGGGAACATTCAGTACTTC.

This clonotype was observed a handful of times. The J gene is TRBJ1-1, the V gene TRBV10-3; D not resolved. The CDR3 runs to 16 residues. V lost 0 bases, J lost 0 bases, and 11 bases lay in between. Looked up from germline, CDR1 is ENHRY and CDR2 is SYGVKD. Here the CDR3 reads CAISESILGMNTEAFF. CDR3 in DNA: TGTGCCATCAGTGAGTCTATCCTGGGGATGAACACTGAAGCTTTCTTT.